Presented here are 24 T cell receptor beta chains from one specimen sequenced in a study of CD8 T cells in Susac syndrome. Random hexamers were used to reverse transcribe an amount of about 0.45 to 1 ug RNA. Using its own MiXCR run on the immunoSEQ multiplex PCR reads, TCRdb lists one record per CDR3 protein. The sample has approximately 83,000 distinct CDR3 sequences; around 94% are singletons. What was sequenced was CD8+ T cells from PBMCs. The receptors were gathered from a human donor with Susac syndrome.

The chain joins TRBV5-1 to TRBJ2-3; TRBD2 matches at 13 bases. This CDR3 region has 16 residues. Germline lookup yields CDR1 SGHRS and CDR2 YFSETQ. V shed 4 bases, J shed 6 bases, and the junction held 8 bases outside the gene matches. The CDR3 loop reads CASSARLAGGPDTQYF. In nucleotides, the CDR3 is TGCGCCAGCAGCGCCAGACTAGCGGGAGGACCGGATACGCAGTATTTT.

The V call is TRBV28, the J call TRBJ2-7; 8 nucleotides line up with TRBD1. The CDR3 contains 15 residues. The V gene's germline CDR1 is MDHEN and CDR2 SYDVKM. Trimming removed 5 bases from V and 2 bases from J; junction bases left unmatched: 8. The CDR3 here is CASSPSGTGTYEQYF. CDR3 coding DNA: TGTGCCAGCAGTCCCTCCGGGACAGGAACCTACGAGCAGTACTTC.

The chain carries TRBV6-5 and TRBJ2-7; the D is unclear. Trimming left V 5 bases short and J 5 bases short, with 10 bases between. Germline CDR1 MNHEY, CDR2 SVGAGI. CDR3 length: 12 amino acids. The CDR3, as DNA: TGTGCCAGCAGTCACGGTCCCGACGAGCAGTACTTC. Translating it yields CASSHGPDEQYF.

This chain uses TRBV3-1 with TRBJ2-7; the match to TRBD2 covers 12 bases. Trimming took 2 bases from V and 3 from J; bases not matched to a gene: 5. The CDR3 has 16 amino acids. Looked up from germline, CDR1 is LGHDT and CDR2 is YNNKEL (reference sequence). The CDR3 region has the DNA TGTGCCAGCAGCCAAAGACTAGCGGGGGCCTTCTACGAGCAGTACTTC. Its protein is CASSQRLAGAFYEQYF.

V is TRBV5-1 and J is TRBJ2-7, with TRBD1 as a possible D gene (5 bases). CDR1 SGHRS and CDR2 YFSETQ come from the germline V gene. This CDR3 spans 12 amino acids. The V end was cut by 0 bases, the J end by 7 bases, with 8 bases between. The CDR3, as DNA: TGCGCCAGCAGCTTGGAGGGGCTGGAGCAGTACTTC. The encoded protein is CASSLEGLEQYF.

J is TRBJ2-3 and V is TRBV6-4, with 10 bases fitting TRBD1. The V and J ends lost 2 bases and 4 bases, in that order; junction bases with no gene match: 0. This CDR3 is 14 amino acids long. Germline-derived CDR1 and CDR2 are MRHNA and SNTAGT. CDR3 residues: CASSDGQGADTQYF. CDR3 sequence (DNA): TGTGCCAGCAGTGACGGACAGGGGGCAGATACGCAGTATTTT.

The rearrangement links TRBV3-1 to TRBJ1-4; 7 bases agree with TRBD1. CDR3 size: 15 residues. Losses at the gene ends were 6 bases for V and 6 bases for J; bases not matched to a gene: 10. The germline V gene encodes CDR1 LGHDT and CDR2 YNNKEL (reference sequence). The CDR3 DNA is TGTGCCAGCAGTCCCCCCGGGACAGCGGATGAAAAACTGTTTTTT. Translated, it gives CASSPPGTADEKLFF.

The rearrangement joins TRBV7-8 to TRBJ2-1; unclear D gene. Germline assignment: CDR1 SGHVS and CDR2 FQNEAQ. V was shortened by 1 base and J by 7 bases, with 8 bases between the two germline ends. This CDR3 spans 13 amino acids. The CDR3 bases are TGTGCCAGCAGCTTAGGGATGGGTAATGAGCAGTTCTTC. Protein sequence: CASSLGMGNEQFF.

This chain uses TRBV6-4 with TRBJ2-7, with a possible D match to TRBD1 (5 bases). There are 13 residues in the CDR3. Germline loops: CDR1 MRHNA, CDR2 SNTAGT. V lost 3 bases to trimming and J lost 7 bases, with 13 bases between them. This CDR3 reads CASSDLTGGEQYF. The CDR3 DNA follows: TGTGCCAGCAGTGATTTAACAGGCGGTGAGCAGTACTTC.

The rearrangement uses TRBV11-3 and TRBJ2-1; D is possibly TRBD1 (5 bases). The V gene lost 5 bases and the J gene lost 4 bases, with 6 bases spanning the gap. The CDR3 spans 12 residues. CDR1 and CDR2 from the germline V gene are SGHNT and YENEEA. The CDR3 sequence: CASSQGYNEQFF. Written as DNA, the CDR3 is TGTGCCAGCAGCCAGGGTTACAATGAGCAGTTCTTC.

V usage is TRBV7-9 and J usage is TRBJ1-1; D ambiguous. There are 13 residues in the CDR3. Per the germline V gene, CDR1 is SEHNR and CDR2 is FQNEAQ (reference sequence). With 1 base removed from V and 2 bases from J, the gap between germline ends came to 5 bases. The CDR3 DNA sequence: TGTGCCAGCAGCTTAGGTTTTAACACTGAAGCTTTCTTT. It is translated as CASSLGFNTEAFF. Variable domain in full (rest from reference TRBV7-9 and TRBJ1-1): DTGVSQNPRHKITKRGQNVTFRCDPISEHNRLYWYRQTLGQGPEFLTYFQNEAQLEKSRLLSDRFSAERPKGSFSTLEIQRTEQGDSAMYLCASSLGFNTEAFFGQGTRLTVV.

The chain recombines TRBV6-5 with TRBJ2-7; 11 bases fit TRBD1. CDR3 length equals 15 residues. The V segment lost 3 bases and the J segment 7 bases; nucleotides outside the gene matches: 8. Germline V lookup: CDR1 MNHEY, CDR2 SVGAGI. The CDR3 DNA sequence: TGTGCCAGCAGTTATTTCGGACAGGGGGCGGGAGAGCAGTACTTC. This codes for CASSYFGQGAGEQYF.

The CDR3 nucleotides read TGTGCCAGCAGCGTAGGTGGGTCAGGGGATACGCAGTATTTT. The encoded protein is CASSVGGSGDTQYF. The J gene is TRBJ2-3, the V gene TRBV9; a weak D match, TRBD1 (5 bases). V was trimmed by 0 bases and J by 6 bases, leaving 11 bases between them. The CDR3 runs 14 residues. Germline V gives CDR1 SGDLS, CDR2 YYNGEE.

V and J are TRBV6-2 or TRBV6-3 and TRBJ2-3; tentative D call: TRBD2 (6 bases). Germline V gene lookup returns CDR1 MNHEY and CDR2 SVGEGT. The CDR3 loop spans 15 amino acids. V was trimmed by 6 bases and J by 3 bases, leaving 16 bases between them. The CDR3 here is CASRRLASGTDTQYF. The CDR3 DNA follows: TGTGCCAGCAGACGGCTAGCGAGTGGAACAGATACGCAGTATTTT.

This clonotype was found once. The rearrangement joins TRBV7-8 to TRBJ2-7, with D possibly TRBD1 on 5 matching bases. The CDR3 spans 16 residues. The germline V gene has CDR1 SGHVS and CDR2 FQNEAQ. Trimming removed 4 bases at V and 2 bases at J, with 18 bases between. CDR3: CASSSRSGSPTYEQYF. CDR3 DNA sequence: TGTGCCAGCAGCTCCCGGTCAGGGTCACCAACCTACGAGCAGTACTTC.

Points on this clonotype: One junction end disagrees with the germline gene, perhaps due to a read error. J is TRBJ2-1 and V is TRBV20-1; D call uncertain. The CDR3 runs to 13 residues. Per the germline V gene, CDR1 is DFQATT and CDR2 is SNEGSKA (reference sequence). In DNA, the CDR3 is TGCAGTGTTAGACTCCCATCCTACAATGAGCAGTTCTTC. This sequence encodes CSVRLPSYNEQFF.

The V gene is TRBV5-4, the J gene TRBJ1-1; no reliable D call. From germline, CDR1 is SGHNT and CDR2 YYREEE (reference sequence). The CDR3 runs to 11 residues. Trimming removed 4 bases at V and 1 base at J, with 2 bases between. CDR3: CASSGNTEAFF. CDR3 coding DNA: TGTGCCAGCAGCGGGAACACTGAAGCTTTCTTT.

In this sample, this clonotype turned up once. This chain uses TRBV7-8 with TRBJ1-2; D not certain. V was shortened by 5 bases and J by 4 bases, with 14 bases between the two germline ends. The germline gives CDR1 SGHVS, CDR2 FQNEAQ. The CDR3 is 14 amino acids. This chain's CDR3 is CASSQRSVSYGYTF. The DNA of the CDR3 is TGTGCCAGCAGCCAGCGTTCGGTTTCCTATGGCTACACCTTC.

The chain links TRBV7-3 to TRBJ2-2; tentative D call: TRBD1 (5 bases). CDR1 and CDR2 from the germline V gene are SGHTA and FQGTGA. CDR3 size: 13 residues. Trimming shortened V by 5 bases and J by 7 bases, and 11 bases separated the two germline ends. The CDR3 loop reads CASSLKGFGELFF. CDR3 nucleotides: TGTGCCAGCAGCCTCAAGGGGTTCGGGGAGCTGTTTTTT.

The chain uses TRBV7-9 and TRBJ1-1, with a weak D call TRBD1 (5 bases). The CDR3 runs 11 residues. Trimming took off 7 bases at V and 5 bases at J, with 8 bases between the two ends. Germline CDR1 reads SEHNR; CDR2 reads FQNEAQ (reference sequence). This chain's CDR3 is CASTQGTEAFF. The CDR3 coding sequence is TGTGCCAGCACCCAGGGTACTGAAGCTTTCTTT.

This chain joins TRBV6-5 and TRBJ1-3; the D gene is possibly TRBD1 (5 bases). Trimming cost V 5 bases and J 4 bases, with 9 bases left between them. Germline CDR1 reads MNHEY; CDR2 reads SVGAGI. The CDR3 has 13 amino acids. DNA of the CDR3: TGTGCCAGCAGTATCAGGGAAGGAAACACCATATATTTT. It specifies CASSIREGNTIYF.

The chain employs TRBV12-3 or TRBV12-4 and TRBJ2-5, with 8 bases fitting TRBD1. Trimming removed 6 bases from V and 0 bases from J; junction bases left unmatched: 6. This CDR3 comprises 15 residues. The CDR3 bases are TGTGCCAGCAGACCGACAGGGGAGTACCAAGAGACCCAGTACTTC. Its translation: CASRPTGEYQETQYF.

The rearrangement uses TRBV7-9 and TRBJ2-7, with D possibly called TRBD1 or TRBD2 (5 bases each). Germline V gene data show CDR1 as SEHNR and CDR2 as FQNEAQ (reference sequence). V was pared by 5 bases and J by 5 bases, with 22 bases between. The CDR3 has 16 amino acids. The DNA of the CDR3 is TGTGCCAGCAGCCCGGGGCGTGAGACAGCCCTACACGAGCAGTACTTC. This encodes CASSPGRETALHEQYF. Based on the CDR3 plus reference TRBV7-9 and TRBJ2-7, the full variable domain is DTGVSQNPRHKITKRGQNVTFRCDPISEHNRLYWYRQTLGQGPEFLTYFQNEAQLEKSRLLSDRFSAERPKGSFSTLEIQRTEQGDSAMYLCASSPGRETALHEQYFGPGTRLTVT.

The gene calls are TRBV7-9 and TRBJ2-5, with 8 bases lining up with TRBD1. V shed 4 bases, J shed 4 bases, and the junction held 5 bases outside the gene matches. CDR3 length equals 14 residues. Germline V gene lookup returns CDR1 SEHNR and CDR2 FQNEAQ (reference sequence). The CDR3: CASSSRQGRETQYF. The CDR3 coding sequence is TGTGCCAGCAGCTCGCGACAGGGGAGAGAGACCCAGTACTTC.